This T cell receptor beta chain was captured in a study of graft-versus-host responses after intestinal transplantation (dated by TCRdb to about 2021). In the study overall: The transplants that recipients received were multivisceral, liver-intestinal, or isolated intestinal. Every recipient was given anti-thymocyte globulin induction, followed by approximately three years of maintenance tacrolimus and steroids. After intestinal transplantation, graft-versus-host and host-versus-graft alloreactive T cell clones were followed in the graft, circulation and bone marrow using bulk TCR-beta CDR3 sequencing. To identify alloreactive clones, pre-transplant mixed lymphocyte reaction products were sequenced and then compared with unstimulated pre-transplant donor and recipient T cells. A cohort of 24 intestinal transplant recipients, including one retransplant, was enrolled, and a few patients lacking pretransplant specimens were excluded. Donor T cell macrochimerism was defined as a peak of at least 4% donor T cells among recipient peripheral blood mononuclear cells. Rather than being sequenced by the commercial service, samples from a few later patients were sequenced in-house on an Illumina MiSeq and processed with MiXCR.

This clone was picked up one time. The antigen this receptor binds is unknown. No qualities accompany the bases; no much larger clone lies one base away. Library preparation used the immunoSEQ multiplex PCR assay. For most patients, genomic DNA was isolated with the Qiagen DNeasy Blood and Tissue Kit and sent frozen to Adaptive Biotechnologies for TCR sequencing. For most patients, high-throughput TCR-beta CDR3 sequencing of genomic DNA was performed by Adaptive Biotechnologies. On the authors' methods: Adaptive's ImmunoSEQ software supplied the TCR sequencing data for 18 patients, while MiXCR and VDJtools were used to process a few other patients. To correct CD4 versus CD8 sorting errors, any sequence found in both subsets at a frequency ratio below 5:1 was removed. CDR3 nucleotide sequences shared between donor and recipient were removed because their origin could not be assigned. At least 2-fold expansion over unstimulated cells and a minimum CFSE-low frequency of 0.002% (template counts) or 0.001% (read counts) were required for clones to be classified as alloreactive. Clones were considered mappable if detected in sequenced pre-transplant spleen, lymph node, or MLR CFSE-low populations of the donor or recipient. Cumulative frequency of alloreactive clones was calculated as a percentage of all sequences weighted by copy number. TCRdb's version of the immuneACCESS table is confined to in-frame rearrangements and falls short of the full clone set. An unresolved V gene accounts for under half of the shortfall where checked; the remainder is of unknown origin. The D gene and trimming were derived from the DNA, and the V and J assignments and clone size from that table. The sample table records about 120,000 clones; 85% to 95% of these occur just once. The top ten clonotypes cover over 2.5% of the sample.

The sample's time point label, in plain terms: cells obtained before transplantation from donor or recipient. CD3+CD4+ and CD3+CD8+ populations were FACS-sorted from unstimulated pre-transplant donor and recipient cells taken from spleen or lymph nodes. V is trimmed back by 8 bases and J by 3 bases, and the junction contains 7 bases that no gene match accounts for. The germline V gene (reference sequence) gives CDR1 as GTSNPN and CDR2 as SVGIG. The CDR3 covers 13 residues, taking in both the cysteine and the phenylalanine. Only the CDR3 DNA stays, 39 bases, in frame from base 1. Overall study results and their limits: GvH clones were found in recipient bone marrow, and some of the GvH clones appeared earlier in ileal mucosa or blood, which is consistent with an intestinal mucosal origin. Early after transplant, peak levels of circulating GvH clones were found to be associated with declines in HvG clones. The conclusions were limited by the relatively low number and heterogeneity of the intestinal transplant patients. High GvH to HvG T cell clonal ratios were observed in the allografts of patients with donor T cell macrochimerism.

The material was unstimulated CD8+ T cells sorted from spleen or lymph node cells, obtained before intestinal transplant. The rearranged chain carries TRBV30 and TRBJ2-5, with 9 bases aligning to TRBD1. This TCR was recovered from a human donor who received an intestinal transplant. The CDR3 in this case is CAALGQGKETQYF. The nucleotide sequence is TGTGCCGCCCTAGGACAGGGGAAAGAGACCCAGTACTTC.